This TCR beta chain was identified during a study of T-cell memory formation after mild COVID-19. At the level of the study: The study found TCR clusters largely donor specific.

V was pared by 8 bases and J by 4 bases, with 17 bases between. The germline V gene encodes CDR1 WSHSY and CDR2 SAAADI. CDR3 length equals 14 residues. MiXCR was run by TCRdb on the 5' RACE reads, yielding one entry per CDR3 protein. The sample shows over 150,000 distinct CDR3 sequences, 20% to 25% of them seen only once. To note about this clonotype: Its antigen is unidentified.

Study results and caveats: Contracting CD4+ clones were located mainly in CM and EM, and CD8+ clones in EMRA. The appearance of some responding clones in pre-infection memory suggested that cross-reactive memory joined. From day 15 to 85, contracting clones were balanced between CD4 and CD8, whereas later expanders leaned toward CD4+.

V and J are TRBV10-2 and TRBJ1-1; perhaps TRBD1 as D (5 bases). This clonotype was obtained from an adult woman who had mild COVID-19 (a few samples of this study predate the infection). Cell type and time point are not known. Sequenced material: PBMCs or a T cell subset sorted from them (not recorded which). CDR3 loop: CASDYGALGTEAFF. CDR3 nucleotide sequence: TGCGCCAGCGACTACGGGGCATTGGGCACTGAAGCTTTCTTT.